Listed here are 8 T cell receptor beta chains from one sample, sequenced in a study of post-analysis software for immune sequencing data (dated by TCRdb to the mid-2010s). The full study reports these points: Patients showed significantly higher frequencies than controls for about five TRBV segments, among them TRBV5-6, TRBV5-1 and TRBV20-1.

What these receptors recognize is not known. Receptors were amplified or captured by PCR. TCRdb records Illumina HiSeq 2500 as the sequencer. To reduce PCR and sequencing biases, unique molecular identifiers were incorporated into the TCR beta cDNA libraries. TCRdb trimmed public reads at Q25 via fastp, called clones via MiXCR and kept in-frame beta chains. A single entry per CDR3 protein holds the most common genes and DNA from its merged rows. Recorded for this sample are about 500,000 distinct CDR3 sequences; less than 45% of them occurred a single time. The ten biggest clones cover 9.5% to 13% of the sample. The sequenced sample consisted of blood. All receptors come from a girl between 10 and 17 years old with multiple sclerosis.

The rearrangement joins TRBV28 to TRBJ2-5, with D perhaps matching TRBD2 (5 bases). The V gene lost 6 bases and the J gene lost 4 bases, with 12 bases spanning the gap. The CDR3 has 13 residues. Per germline, CDR1 MDHEN and CDR2 SYDVKM. This CDR3 is CASSSAGAETQYF. In DNA, the CDR3 is TGTGCCAGCAGCTCCGCGGGTGCAGAGACCCAGTACTTC.

The chain joins TRBV9 to TRBJ2-1; D not resolved. Trimming removed 0 bases from V and 0 bases from J, with 10 bases in between. Germline CDR1 is SGDLS and CDR2 is YYNGEE. The CDR3 is made up of 16 amino acids. The CDR3, as DNA: TGTGCCAGCAGCGTAGTTTCAAGTAGCTCCTACAATGAGCAGTTCTTC. Protein sequence: CASSVVSSSSYNEQFF.

The chain couples TRBV10-3 to TRBJ1-2; a weak D match, TRBD1 (6 bases). The CDR3 consists of 17 residues. Deletions cut 7 bases from V and 0 bases from J, with 21 bases between. Germline assignment: CDR1 ENHRY and CDR2 SYGVKD. DNA for the CDR3: TGTGCCATCACTGAACTGCCATCGACAGGAACTAACTATGGCTACACCTTC. Translating gives CAITELPSTGTNYGYTF.

This clonotype was seen more than once but under ten times. The chain uses TRBV20-1 and TRBJ1-2; a weak D match, TRBD1 (5 bases). The germline gives CDR1 DFQATT, CDR2 SNEGSKA (reference sequence). V gave up 0 bases and J gave up 3 bases, with 8 bases separating them. CDR3 length equals 13 residues. This CDR3 reads CSARDRRDYGYTF. The CDR3 nucleotides read TGCAGTGCTAGAGATCGCAGGGACTATGGCTACACCTTC.

The CDR3 sequence is CATTWGRSTNTEAFF. CDR3 in DNA: TGTGCCACCACCTGGGGTCGGAGCACTAACACTGAAGCTTTCTTT. The V gene is TRBV2, the J gene TRBJ1-1, with unresolved D. Germline V lookup: CDR1 SNHLY, CDR2 FYNNEI. The CDR3 runs to 15 residues. V lost 10 bases, J lost 2 bases, and 20 bases lay in between.

The table lists this clonotype with a few counts. This chain joins TRBV10-2 and TRBJ1-5; a weak D match, TRBD1 (5 bases). CDR1 is WSHSY, CDR2 SAAADI, per germline. Trimming cost V 6 bases and J 2 bases, with 14 bases left between them. This CDR3 contains 15 residues. CDR3 nucleotides: TGCGCCAGCAGGAGGGGTGATGATGGCAATCAGCCCCAGCATTTT. Encoded protein: CASRRGDDGNQPQHF.

V gene TRBV10-3 combines with J gene TRBJ2-5; 7 positions agree with TRBD1. This CDR3 is 14 amino acids long. V lost 3 bases and J lost 3; bases outside the gene matches: 4. CDR1 is ENHRY and CDR2 is SYGVKD in the germline V gene. CDR3 residues: CAISDNRGEETQYF. The DNA for the CDR3 is TGTGCCATCAGTGATAACAGGGGAGAAGAGACCCAGTACTTC.

J is TRBJ2-7 and V is TRBV5-1; D uncertain. The CDR3 is 15 residues long. The germline V gene has CDR1 SGHRS and CDR2 YFSETQ. V was cut by 4 bases and J by 0 bases, with 14 bases left in between. The CDR3 sequence: CASSPGPQSSYEQYF. In nucleotides, the CDR3 is TGCGCCAGCAGCCCCGGACCCCAGAGCTCCTACGAGCAGTACTTC.